These 13 T cell receptor beta chains came from one sample sequenced in a study of CD8+ T cells in alopecia areata. RNA extraction and reverse transcription yielded cDNA as sequencing template. Clones were read by immunoSEQ multiplex PCR, and TCRdb kept only the in-frame ones, dropping some. Altogether about 180,000 clones are present, less than 70% being singletons, with the ten largest covering approximately 11%. Treatment defined: oral pan-JAK inhibitor, 5-10 mg twice daily. The sample here was CD8+ T cells sorted from blood, taken at week 24, from a patient treated with tofacitinib. All receptors come from a human donor with alopecia areata.

This clone was observed a handful of times. The V and J genes are TRBV7-3 and TRBJ2-7, with D hard to call. Germline CDR1 is SGHTA and CDR2 is FQGTGA. The CDR3 sequence is 11 residues long. The V end was cut by 5 bases, the J end by 7 bases, with 9 bases between. The CDR3 protein is CASSPRQEQYF. DNA for the CDR3: TGTGCCAGCAGCCCACGGCAGGAGCAGTACTTC.

This chain joins TRBV7-2 and TRBJ2-2; weak D call: TRBD1 (6 bases). V lost 2 bases and J 1 base, leaving 8 bases between the germline ends. CDR1 is SGHTA, CDR2 FQGNSA, per germline. CDR3 length: 15 amino acids. The CDR3 DNA is TGTGCCAGCAGCTTAAGACAGGAGAACACCGGGGAGCTGTTTTTT. It encodes CASSLRQENTGELFF.

V usage is TRBV15 and J usage is TRBJ2-3, with TRBD2 matching over 10 bases. CDR3 length equals 17 residues. In germline, CDR1 is LNHNV, CDR2 YYDKDF (reference sequence). V shed 3 bases and J 2 bases; nucleotides not matched to a gene: 8. The CDR3: CATSSETSGDYTDTQYF. For the CDR3, the DNA is TGTGCCACCAGCAGCGAAACTAGCGGGGATTACACAGATACGCAGTATTTT.

The chain has TRBV5-4 and TRBJ1-2; tentatively, D is TRBD1 (5 bases). Germline V gene sequence: CDR1 SGHNT, CDR2 YYREEE (reference sequence). V was pared by 0 bases and J by 4 bases, with 10 bases between. The CDR3 contains 14 residues. The DNA for the CDR3 is TGTGCCAGCAGCTTGGCGGGGGACCTCTATGGCTACACCTTC. The encoded protein is CASSLAGDLYGYTF.

A word on this clone: Other DNA sequences in the same sample also yield this CDR3. The J gene is TRBJ1-5, the V gene TRBV27, with D possibly being TRBD1 (5 bases). The germline gives CDR1 MNHEY, CDR2 SMNVEV (reference sequence). This CDR3 has 13 amino acids. Trimming took 2 bases from V and 7 from J, leaving 9 bases between them. The CDR3, as DNA: TGTGCCAGCAGTTTAGAAGGGGACCAGCCCCAGCATTTT. Translating gives CASSLEGDQPQHF.

The DNA for the CDR3 is TGTGCCAGCAGGATACAGGGGGCGCGTGAAAAACTGTTTTTT. It is translated as CASRIQGAREKLFF. J is TRBJ1-4 and V is TRBV2; 9 bases agree with TRBD1. The CDR3 is made up of 14 amino acids. The trim removed 6 bases at V and 7 bases at J, leaving 6 bases unmatched. Germline assignment: CDR1 SNHLY and CDR2 FYNNEI.

V is TRBV9 and J is TRBJ2-7, with a possible D match to TRBD1 (6 bases). The germline V gene encodes CDR1 SGDLS and CDR2 YYNGEE. The CDR3 totals 14 residues. The V gene lost 3 bases and the J gene lost 5 bases, with 15 bases spanning the gap. The CDR3 loop is CASSARGHIDEQYF. DNA of the CDR3: TGTGCCAGCAGCGCCCGGGGACATATCGACGAGCAGTACTTC.

This clone was seen just once. The V gene is TRBV12-5, the J gene TRBJ1-5; the D is unclear. The CDR3 covers 12 residues. The germline CDR1 and CDR2 sequences are LGHNT and FRNRAP. The V end was cut by 7 bases, the J end by 2 bases, with 6 bases between. The DNA of the CDR3 is TGTGCTAGTGTAGTTGGCAATCAGCCCCAGCATTTT. It specifies CASVVGNQPQHF. Combining the CDR3 with reference TRBV12-5 and TRBJ1-5 gives the whole variable domain DARVTQTPRHKVTEMGQEVTMRCQPILGHNTVFWYRQTMMQGLELLAYFRNRAPLDDSGMPKDRFSAEMPDATLATLKIQPSEPRDSAVYFCASVVGNQPQHFGDGTRLSIL.

CDR3 loop: CASSDSGGAYNEQFF. DNA of the CDR3: TGTGCCAGCAGTGACAGCGGGGGGGCCTACAATGAGCAGTTCTTC. The rearrangement links TRBV6-4 to TRBJ2-1; 10 nucleotides align to TRBD2. V lost 2 bases, J lost 2 bases, and 0 bases stayed unmatched. CDR1 is MRHNA, CDR2 SNTAGT, per germline. This CDR3 is built from 15 residues.

This clone was detected only a few times. This chain uses TRBV5-4 with TRBJ2-1; D is uncertain. The germline V and J ends were trimmed by 5 bases and 8 bases, with 8 bases remaining between them. Germline CDR1 and CDR2: SGHNT and YYREEE (reference sequence). This CDR3 contains 11 residues. The CDR3 protein is CASRMYDEQFF. The CDR3 DNA reads TGTGCCAGCAGAATGTATGATGAGCAGTTCTTC.

This clone has just a few counts. The chain uses TRBV6-5 and TRBJ2-1; D possibly uses TRBD1 or TRBD2 (5 bases each). V gave up 6 bases and J gave up 12 bases, with 15 bases separating them. CDR3 size: 12 residues. Germline V CDR1 and CDR2: MNHEY, SVGAGI. The CDR3 DNA reads TGTGCCAGCAGGGCCGGGACCCTTCGGCAGTTCTTC. As protein: CASRAGTLRQFF.

This clone was seen a handful of times. V and J are TRBV29-1 and TRBJ2-7, with 11 bases fitting TRBD2. V was clipped by 3 bases and J by 0 bases; unmatched bases: 7. Germline V gene data show CDR1 as SQVTM and CDR2 as ANQGSEA. The CDR3 has 16 amino acids. CDR3 bases: TGCAGCGTTGACGGAGTAGCGGGGGGGAACTCCTACGAGCAGTACTTC. It yields the protein CSVDGVAGGNSYEQYF.

The chain couples TRBV4-1 to TRBJ1-2; the D gene is possibly TRBD1 (5 bases). This CDR3 has 14 residues. From germline, CDR1 is MGHRA and CDR2 YSYEKL. Deletions cut 0 bases from V and 6 bases from J, with 11 bases between. The CDR3 here is CASSQDGRAHGYTF. In nucleotides, the CDR3 is TGCGCCAGCAGCCAAGATGGCAGGGCTCATGGCTACACCTTC.